The T cell receptor beta chain under discussion was sequenced for a study of CD8 T cells in Susac syndrome. CDR3 length: 15 residues. Germline loops: CDR1 LGHDT, CDR2 YNNKEL (reference sequence). V dropped 0 bases and J dropped 5 bases, with 11 bases sitting between them. Random hexamers were used to reverse transcribe 0.5 to 1 ug of RNA. Using its own MiXCR run on the immunoSEQ multiplex PCR reads, TCRdb lists one record per CDR3 protein. This repertoire shows around 130,000 distinct CDR3 sequences, approximately 90% found once; its top ten account for 0.24%. The TCR was taken from a human donor with multiple sclerosis. The chain links TRBV3-1 to TRBJ2-4; no firm D call. Source material: CD8+ T cells from PBMCs. The CDR3 coding sequence is TGTGCCAGCAGCCAAGATCTATACCAGCAAAACATTCAGTACTTC. This translates into CASSQDLYQQNIQYF.